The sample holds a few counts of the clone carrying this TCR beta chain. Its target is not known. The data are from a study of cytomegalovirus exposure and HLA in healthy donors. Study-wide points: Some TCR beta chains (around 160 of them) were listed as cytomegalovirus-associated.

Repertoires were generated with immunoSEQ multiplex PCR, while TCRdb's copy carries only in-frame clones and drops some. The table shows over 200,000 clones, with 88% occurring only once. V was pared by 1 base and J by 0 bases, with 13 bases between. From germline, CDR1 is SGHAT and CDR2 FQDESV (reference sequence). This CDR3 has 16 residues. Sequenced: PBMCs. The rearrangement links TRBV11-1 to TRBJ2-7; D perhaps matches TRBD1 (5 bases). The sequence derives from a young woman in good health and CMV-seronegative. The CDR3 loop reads CASSLVAGKASYEQYF. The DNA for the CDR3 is TGTGCCAGCAGCTTAGTCGCAGGGAAAGCCTCCTACGAGCAGTACTTC.